The next 27 T cell receptor beta chains were all read from a single sample in a study of shared clonotypes between healthy human individuals. Naive-designated CD8 cells lacked CD45RO, were positively enriched for CCR7, and omitted terminally differentiated effector memory CD45RA+ cells. Profiling relied on immunoSEQ multiplex PCR, and the TCRdb table lists in-frame clones only, not all of them. The sample shows roughly 2.1 million clones, 85% to 95% of them seen only once. The sequencing input was naive CD8+ T cells from PBMCs. The receptor set was obtained from a man between 18 and 29 years old in good health. Some clones in this sample may be carry-over from other donors' samples.

The V and J genes are TRBV5-4 and TRBJ2-3; 12 nucleotides line up with TRBD2. The ends lost 5 bases at V and 2 bases at J; junction bases unmatched: 6. CDR3 size: 16 residues. Germline V lookup: CDR1 SGHNT, CDR2 YYREEE (reference sequence). Here the CDR3 reads CASRPRLAGVTDTQYF. The CDR3 DNA follows: TGTGCCAGCAGGCCCAGACTAGCGGGAGTCACAGATACGCAGTATTTT.

This chain joins TRBV5-1 and TRBJ2-7; TRBD2 agrees at 13 bases. The CDR3 consists of 16 residues. The J segment lost 4 bases and the V segment lost 4 bases, leaving 8 bases of the junction unmatched. Germline-derived CDR1 and CDR2 are SGHRS and YFSETQ. CDR3: CASSVGLAGSWYEQYF. Here the CDR3 DNA reads TGCGCCAGCAGCGTGGGACTAGCGGGGTCTTGGTACGAGCAGTACTTC. Looking up the rest from reference TRBV5-1 and TRBJ2-7 gives the full variable domain: KAGVTQTPRYLIKTRGQQVTLSCSPISGHRSVSWYQQTPGQGLQFLFEYFSETQRNKGNFPGRFSGRQFSNSRSEMNVSTLELGDSALYLCASSVGLAGSWYEQYFGPGTRLTVT.

This chain links TRBV2 with TRBJ2-7, with D perhaps TRBD1 (5 bases). The CDR3 covers 15 residues. Germline CDR1 reads SNHLY; CDR2 reads FYNNEI. V was cut by 3 bases and J by 2 bases, with 14 bases left in between. The CDR3 nucleotides read TGTGCCAGCAGTGATAATCCGCAAGGGGCCTACGAGCAGTACTTC. The encoded protein is CASSDNPQGAYEQYF.

The gene calls are TRBV7-9 and TRBJ2-7; D may be TRBD1 (6 bases). Germline V lookup: CDR1 SEHNR, CDR2 FQNEAQ (reference sequence). The CDR3 has 14 residues. Trimming stripped 5 bases from V and 3 bases from J, with 14 bases between. The CDR3 here is CASSQQGLNYEQYF. DNA for the CDR3: TGTGCCAGCAGCCAGCAGGGGCTAAACTACGAGCAGTACTTC.

This clone came up once. The V gene is TRBV19, the J gene TRBJ1-1; D unresolved. This CDR3 contains 15 residues. Germline V CDR1 and CDR2: LNHDA, SQIVND (reference sequence). V gave up 8 bases and J gave up 0 bases, with 16 bases separating them. The CDR3 region is CASGLDLRLNTEAFF. The DNA of the CDR3 is TGTGCCAGTGGACTAGACCTTAGACTGAACACTGAAGCTTTCTTT.

The V call is TRBV19, the J call TRBJ2-7; a possible D gene is TRBD2 (5 bases). The CDR3 has 14 amino acids. Trimming removed 1 base at V and 5 bases at J, with 12 bases between. Germline loops: CDR1 LNHDA, CDR2 SQIVND (reference sequence). The CDR3 DNA is TGTGCCAGTAGTATAGTTCCGGGGTCCCACGAGCAGTACTTC. Translating it yields CASSIVPGSHEQYF. Full variable domain (missing parts from reference TRBV19 and TRBJ2-7): DGGITQSPKYLFRKEGQNVTLSCEQNLNHDAMYWYRQDPGQGLRLIYYSQIVNDFQKGDIAEGYSVSREKKESFPLTVTSAQKNPTAFYLCASSIVPGSHEQYFGPGTRLTVT.

This chain joins TRBV11-2 and TRBJ2-7; 16 bases line up with TRBD2. The V gene's germline CDR1 is SGHAT and CDR2 FQNNGV. V dropped 1 base and J dropped 3; count of bases not matched to a gene: 6. The CDR3 totals 18 residues. CDR3 in amino acids: CASSLGPGTSGRGYEQYF. DNA for the CDR3: TGTGCCAGCAGCTTAGGACCCGGGACTAGCGGGAGGGGCTACGAGCAGTACTTC.

This chain joins TRBV28 and TRBJ2-7, with D possibly matching TRBD2 (6 bases). In germline, CDR1 is MDHEN, CDR2 SYDVKM. The CDR3 has 12 residues. The ends were cut back, 7 bases at V and 2 bases at J, with 9 bases in the middle. The CDR3 spells CASTASAYEQYF. CDR3 nucleotide sequence: TGTGCCAGCACGGCTAGCGCCTACGAGCAGTACTTC.

This clone was counted between two and nine times. This sequence joins TRBV2 and TRBJ2-3; possibly TRBD2 for D (6 bases). There are 14 residues in the CDR3. V was shortened by 6 bases and J by 0 bases, with 10 bases between the two germline ends. CDR1 and CDR2 (germline): SNHLY, FYNNEI. CDR3 DNA sequence: TGTGCCAGCAGGGGCGGGACGAGCACAGATACGCAGTATTTT. Protein sequence: CASRGGTSTDTQYF. Together with reference TRBV2 and TRBJ2-3, the CDR3 gives the full variable domain: EPEVTQTPSHQVTQMGQEVILRCVPISNHLYFYWYRQILGQKVEFLVSFYNNEISEKSEIFDDQFSVERPDGSNFTLKIRSTKLEDSAMYFCASRGGTSTDTQYFGPGTRLTVL.

Only one count was recorded for this clone. This sequence joins TRBV27 and TRBJ1-2; 7 bases map to TRBD1. This CDR3 is built from 15 residues. V shed 7 bases and J 4 bases; nucleotides not matched to a gene: 12. CDR1 is MNHEY, CDR2 SMNVEV, per germline (reference sequence). Written as DNA, the CDR3 is TGTGCCAGCACCTCCCGGGCGAGACAGGGCTATGGCTACACCTTC. It translates to CASTSRARQGYGYTF.

This sequence joins TRBV9 and TRBJ2-7; 9 positions match TRBD2. Germline trimming cut 3 bases from V and 5 bases from J; bases unmatched to any gene: 9. The CDR3 loop spans 15 amino acids. CDR1 is SGDLS, CDR2 YYNGEE, per germline. CDR3 protein: CASSASSGRTHEQYF. For the CDR3, the DNA is TGTGCCAGCAGCGCCAGTAGCGGGAGAACCCACGAGCAGTACTTC.

J is TRBJ1-1 and V is TRBV28, with a weak D call TRBD1 (5 bases). Trimming removed 3 bases from V and 9 bases from J, with 20 bases in between. The CDR3 is 15 amino acids. The germline V gene has CDR1 MDHEN and CDR2 SYDVKM. The CDR3 sequence is CASSFRAGGVKKAFF. The CDR3 nucleotides read TGTGCCAGCAGTTTCCGGGCGGGAGGGGTTAAGAAAGCTTTCTTT. Complete variable domain (other parts from reference TRBV28 and TRBJ1-1): DVKVTQSSRYLVKRTGEKVFLECVQDMDHENMFWYRQDPGLGLRLIYFSYDVKMKEKGDIPEGYSVSREKKERFSLILESASTNQTSMYLCASSFRAGGVKKAFFGQGTRLTVV.

In its sample, this clone was seen a few times. V and J are TRBV11-2 and TRBJ1-1; D not certain. The germline gives CDR1 SGHAT, CDR2 FQNNGV. CDR3 size: 13 residues. The ends were cut back, 0 bases at V and 8 bases at J, with 10 bases in the middle. In DNA, the CDR3 is TGTGCCAGCAGCTTAGAATGGTCTTACGAAGCTTTCTTT. Protein product: CASSLEWSYEAFF.

This clone was seen only a few times. Other DNA variants within this sample encode the same CDR3. This chain joins TRBV27 and TRBJ2-5; 10 bases map to TRBD2. Germline trimming cut 3 bases from V and 3 bases from J; bases unmatched to any gene: 1. This CDR3 is 14 amino acids long. Germline V gives CDR1 MNHEY, CDR2 SMNVEV (reference sequence). CDR3 loop: CASSFLAGEETQYF. As DNA, the CDR3 is TGTGCCAGCAGTTTCCTAGCGGGAGAAGAGACCCAGTACTTC.

The V gene is TRBV19, the J gene TRBJ2-3, with D unclear. The CDR3 consists of 13 residues. CDR1 and CDR2 from the germline V gene are LNHDA and SQIVND (reference sequence). Trimming left V 5 bases short and J 1 base short, with 7 bases between. The CDR3 spells CASSAGRTDTQYF. The CDR3 DNA reads TGTGCCAGTAGTGCCGGACGCACAGATACGCAGTATTTT.

V and J are TRBV5-6 and TRBJ2-2; 11 bases align to TRBD2. The CDR3 contains 15 residues. V was pared by 5 bases and J by 4 bases, with 4 bases of the junction left unmatched. CDR1 SGHDT and CDR2 YYEEEE come from the germline V gene. The CDR3 nucleotides read TGTGCCAGCAGATACGGGACTAGCGGCACCGGGGAGCTGTTTTTT. Translation: CASRYGTSGTGELFF. Using reference TRBV5-6 and TRBJ2-2 for the parts outside the CDR3, the full variable domain is DAGVTQSPTHLIKTRGQQVTLRCSPKSGHDTVSWYQQALGQGPQFIFQYYEEEERQRGNFPDRFSGHQFPNYSSELNVNALLLGDSALYLCASRYGTSGTGELFFGEGSRLTVL.

This CDR3 is CASTPARYLNTEAFF. Here the CDR3 DNA reads TGTGCCAGCACCCCAGCTAGGTATCTGAACACTGAAGCTTTCTTT. This sequence joins TRBV5-6 and TRBJ1-1; D unresolved. Germline V gives CDR1 SGHDT, CDR2 YYEEEE. CDR3 length equals 15 residues. V lost 6 bases to trimming and J lost 0 bases, with 15 bases between them.

This sequence joins TRBV18 and TRBJ1-3; D gene ambiguous. This CDR3 is 18 amino acids long. Germline V lookup: CDR1 KGHSH, CDR2 LQKENI. Trimming cost V 2 bases and J 0 bases, with 17 bases left between them. CDR3 region: CASSPGRISPFSGNTIYF. The CDR3, as DNA: TGTGCCAGCTCACCAGGCAGGATATCACCCTTCTCTGGAAACACCATATATTTT. Using reference TRBV18 and TRBJ1-3 for the parts outside the CDR3, the full variable domain is NAGVMQNPRHLVRRRGQEARLRCSPMKGHSHVYWYRQLPEEGLKFMVYLQKENIIDESGMPKERFSAEFPKEGPSILRIQQVVRGDSAAYFCASSPGRISPFSGNTIYFGEGSWLTVV.

The genes are TRBV21-1 and TRBJ1-2. TRBV21-1 counts as a pseudogene. The CDR3 loop spans 13 amino acids. The DNA of the CDR3 is TGTGCCAGCAGCAATGTCAGGGCGGGTGGCTACACCTTC. Amino acids: CASSNVRAGGYTF.

This CDR3 reads CASSEGQGSVETQYF. In DNA form, the CDR3 reads TGTGCCAGCAGCGAAGGACAGGGGAGTGTGGAGACCCAGTACTTC. The chain has TRBV5-6 and TRBJ2-5, with 9 bases aligning to TRBD1. This CDR3 is 15 amino acids long. CDR1 and CDR2 from the germline V gene are SGHDT and YYEEEE. V gave up 4 bases and J gave up 5 bases; unmatched junction bases: 9.

The J gene is TRBJ2-7, the V gene TRBV7-8; weak D call: TRBD1 (6 bases). The germline CDR1 and CDR2 sequences are SGHVS and FQNEAQ. The CDR3 extends over 14 amino acids. V lost 5 bases and J 0 bases, leaving 11 bases between the germline ends. The CDR3 region is CASSAPDSSYEQYF. The CDR3 DNA reads as TGTGCCAGCAGCGCCCCGGACAGCTCCTACGAGCAGTACTTC.

Worth noting for this clone: The sample holds other DNA sequences that translate to the same CDR3. This chain links TRBV10-3 with TRBJ2-7, with no clear D. The V end lost 0 bases, the J end lost 4 bases, and 7 bases lay between the germline ends. The CDR3 is made up of 13 amino acids. Per the germline V gene, CDR1 is ENHRY and CDR2 is SYGVKD. The CDR3 region has the DNA TGTGCCATCAGTGAGTCATTAGGGTACGAGCAGTACTTC. Its translation: CAISESLGYEQYF.

The chain carries TRBV13 and TRBJ1-4; D remains ambiguous. This CDR3 contains 16 residues. Germline lookup yields CDR1 PRHDT and CDR2 FYEKMQ (reference sequence). The germline V and J ends were trimmed by 0 bases and 1 base, with 9 bases remaining between them. The CDR3 spells CASSLGRSVTNEKLFF. Here the CDR3 DNA reads TGTGCCAGCAGCTTAGGCAGGTCGGTAACTAATGAAAAACTGTTTTTT.

The chain carries TRBV28 and TRBJ1-5; TRBD1 is a possible D gene (5 bases). The CDR3 runs to 15 residues. Germline V lookup: CDR1 MDHEN, CDR2 SYDVKM. Trimming shortened V by 8 bases and J by 0 bases, and 14 bases separated the two germline ends. The CDR3 DNA reads TGTGCCAGCCGATTTACAGGAGTTAGCAATCAGCCCCAGCATTTT. Its translation: CASRFTGVSNQPQHF.

Comment on this clone: One end of the junction fails to match germline, which may point to a read error. The rearrangement joins TRBV6-6 to TRBJ2-7; tentatively, D is TRBD1 (6 bases). Per germline, CDR1 MNHNY and CDR2 SVGAGI (reference sequence). The CDR3 covers 13 residues. For the CDR3, the DNA is TGTGCCAGCAGCGCAGGGGCACCCTACGGGCAGTACTTC. This gives the protein CASSAGAPYGQYF.

This clone was found once. The CDR3 nucleotides read TGTGCCAGCAGCTTAGACGCCTCTGGAAACACCATATATTTT. Its protein product is CASSLDASGNTIYF. The chain has TRBV7-9 and TRBJ1-3, with D unresolved. V was trimmed by 1 base and J by 0 bases, leaving 4 bases between them. Germline CDR1 is SEHNR and CDR2 is FQNEAQ (reference sequence). This CDR3 region has 14 residues.

This chain joins TRBV7-6 and TRBJ2-3; 7 bases align to TRBD2. Trimming removed 1 base from V and 5 bases from J; junction bases left unmatched: 3. The CDR3 totals 14 residues. Looked up from germline, CDR1 is SGHVS and CDR2 is FNYEAQ. The CDR3 DNA follows: TGTGCCAGCAGCTTAGGCTCGGGGGGAGATACGCAGTATTTT. This encodes CASSLGSGGDTQYF.